The clone carrying this T cell receptor (beta chain) occurred once. These data are taken from a study of T cell changes during pregnancy in multiple sclerosis. The table came from immunoSEQ multiplex PCR; TCRdb's copy has only in-frame clones and leaves some out. The table lists 60,000 or so clones, 90% to 95% of them singletons. The length of the CDR3 is 13 residues. Trimming took 0 bases from V and 9 from J, leaving 9 bases between them. Germline loops: CDR1 SGHTA, CDR2 FQGTGA. The sample was peripheral blood, taken in the first trimester of pregnancy. The chain is built from TRBV7-3 and TRBJ2-1, with a weak D call TRBD2 (6 bases). The clonotype originates from a female donor with multiple sclerosis, enrolled in a pregnancy study. The CDR3 DNA reads TGTGCCAGCAGCTTAACGCGGGATGCTGAGCAGTTCTTC. Encoded protein: CASSLTRDAEQFF.